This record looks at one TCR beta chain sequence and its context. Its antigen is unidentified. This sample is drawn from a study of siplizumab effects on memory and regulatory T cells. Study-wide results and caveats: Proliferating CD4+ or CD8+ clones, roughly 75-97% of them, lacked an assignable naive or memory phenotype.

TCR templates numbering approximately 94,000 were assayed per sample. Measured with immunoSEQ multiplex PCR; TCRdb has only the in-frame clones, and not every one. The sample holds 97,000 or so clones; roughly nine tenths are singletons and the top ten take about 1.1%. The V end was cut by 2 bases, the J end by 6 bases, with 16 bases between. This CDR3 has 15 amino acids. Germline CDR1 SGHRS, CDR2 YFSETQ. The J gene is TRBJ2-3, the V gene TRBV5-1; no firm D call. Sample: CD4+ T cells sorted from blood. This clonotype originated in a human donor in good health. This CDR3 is CASSLQGPPLDTQYF. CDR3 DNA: TGCGCCAGCAGCTTACAAGGGCCCCCCCTGGATACGCAGTATTTT. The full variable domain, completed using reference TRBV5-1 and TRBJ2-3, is KAGVTQTPRYLIKTRGQQVTLSCSPISGHRSVSWYQQTPGQGLQFLFEYFSETQRNKGNFPGRFSGRQFSNSRSEMNVSTLELGDSALYLCASSLQGPPLDTQYFGPGTRLTVL.